The source of this T cell receptor beta chain is a study of identical twins. Points from the study as a whole: The more abundant beta clonotypes in cord blood had fewer insertions, and memory repertoires did not show this. It was possible that invariant MAIT and iNKT cells partly confounded the zero-insertion analyses.

With regard to this clonotype: The antigen remains unidentified.

TCRdb recomputed calls from the 5' RACE reads with MiXCR, one row per CDR3 protein. The sample gives about 330,000 distinct CDR3 sequences, about 12% of which show up once; 7.2% is in the top ten. This CDR3 region has 15 residues. Germline lookup yields CDR1 MDHEN and CDR2 SYDVKM. Deletions cut 7 bases from V and 5 bases from J, with 18 bases between. This sample also belongs to another study, concerning yellow fever vaccine responses in identical twins. As that study records: Twins reportedly had a vaccine T cell response that seemed partly convergent, partly personalized.

This rearrangement joins TRBV28 to TRBJ1-5; D possibly corresponds to TRBD1 (6 bases). The sequencing sample was made of CD8+ T cells sorted from blood. The receptor comes from a woman aged 18-29 years in good health. CDR3 nucleotides: TGTGCCAGCATCCCGGCAGGGGCACTTTATCAGCCCCAGCATTTT. Its translation: CASIPAGALYQPQHF. The full variable domain, rest sourced from reference TRBV28 and TRBJ1-5, is DVKVTQSSRYLVKRTGEKVFLECVQDMDHENMFWYRQDPGLGLRLIYFSYDVKMKEKGDIPEGYSVSREKKERFSLILESASTNQTSMYLCASIPAGALYQPQHFGDGTRLSIL.